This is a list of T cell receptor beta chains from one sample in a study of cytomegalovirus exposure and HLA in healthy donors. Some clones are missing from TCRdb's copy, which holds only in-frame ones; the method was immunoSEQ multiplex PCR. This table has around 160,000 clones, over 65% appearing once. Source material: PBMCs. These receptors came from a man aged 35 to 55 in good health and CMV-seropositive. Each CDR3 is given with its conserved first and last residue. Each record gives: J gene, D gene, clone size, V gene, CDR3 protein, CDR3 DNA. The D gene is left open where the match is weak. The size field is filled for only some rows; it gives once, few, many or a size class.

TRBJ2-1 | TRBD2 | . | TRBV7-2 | CASSLGLREGPQNEQFF | TGTGCCAGCAGCTTAGGATTACGGGAGGGCCCCCAAAATGAGCAGTTCTTC
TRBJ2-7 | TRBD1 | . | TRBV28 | CASSLSGTGGSYEQYF | TGTGCCAGCAGTTTATCGGGGACAGGGGGGTCCTACGAGCAGTACTTC
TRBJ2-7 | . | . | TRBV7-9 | CASSSTYYEQYF | TGTGCCAGCAGCTCGACTTACTACGAGCAGTACTTC
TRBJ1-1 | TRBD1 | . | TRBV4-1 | CASRRIQTEGARAEAFF | TGCGCCAGCAGACGTATCCAGACGGAGGGGGCGAGGGCTGAAGCTTTCTTT
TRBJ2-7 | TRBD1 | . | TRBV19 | CASSPRQGSSYEQYF | TGTGCCAGTAGTCCCCGACAGGGTTCGTCCTACGAGCAGTACTTC
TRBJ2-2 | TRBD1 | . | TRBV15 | CATRPQGARRTGELFF | TGTGCCACAAGGCCACAGGGGGCGAGGAGGACCGGGGAGCTGTTTTTT
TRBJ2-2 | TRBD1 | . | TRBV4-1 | CASSQAGGGGELFF | TGCGCCAGCAGCCAGGCAGGGGGCGGCGGGGAGCTGTTTTTT
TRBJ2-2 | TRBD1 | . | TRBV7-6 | CASSLRQGRKNTGELFF | TGTGCCAGCAGCTTAAGACAGGGTCGGAAAAACACCGGGGAGCTGTTTTTT
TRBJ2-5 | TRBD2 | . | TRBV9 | CASSAGLARMETQYF | TGTGCCAGCAGCGCCGGACTAGCCCGGATGGAGACCCAGTACTTC
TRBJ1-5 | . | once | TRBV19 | CASSPVTRAYQPQHF | TGTGCCAGTAGCCCAGTGACCAGGGCCTATCAGCCCCAGCATTTT
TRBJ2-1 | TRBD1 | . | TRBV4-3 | CASSQGVGQGSNEQFF | TGCGCCAGCAGCCAAGGTGTTGGACAGGGGTCCAATGAGCAGTTCTTC
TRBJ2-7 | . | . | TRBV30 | CAWSAGGYEQYF | TGTGCCTGGAGTGCAGGAGGGTACGAGCAGTACTTC
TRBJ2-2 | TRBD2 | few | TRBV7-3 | CASSPPGLAGGSGELFF | TGTGCCAGCAGCCCTCCGGGACTAGCGGGAGGGTCCGGGGAGCTGTTTTTT
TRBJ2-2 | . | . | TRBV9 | CASSVAQNTGELFF | TGTGCCAGCAGCGTAGCCCAAAACACCGGGGAGCTGTTTTTT
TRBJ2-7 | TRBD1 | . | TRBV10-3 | CAINEKQGSYEQYF | TGTGCCATCAATGAGAAACAGGGGTCCTACGAGCAGTACTTC
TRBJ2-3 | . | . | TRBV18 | CASSPPLADTQYF | TGTGCCAGCTCACCACCTCTCGCAGATACGCAGTATTTT
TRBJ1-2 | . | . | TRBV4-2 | CASSQEDRGYTF | TGTGCCAGCAGCCAAGAAGATCGGGGCTACACCTTC
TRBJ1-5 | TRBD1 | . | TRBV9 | CASSAGTDVQPQHF | TGTGCCAGCAGCGCGGGGACAGACGTTCAGCCCCAGCATTTT
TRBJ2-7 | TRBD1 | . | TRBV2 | CASSSTGGSEQYF | TGTGCCAGCAGTTCTACAGGGGGAAGCGAGCAGTACTTC
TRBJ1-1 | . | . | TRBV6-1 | CASSATGRTEAFF | TGTGCCAGCAGTGCCACAGGGAGAACTGAAGCTTTCTTT
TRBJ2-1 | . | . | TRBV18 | CASSEGTFRYNEQFF | TGTGCCAGCTCGGAAGGGACTTTCCGCTACAATGAGCAGTTCTTC
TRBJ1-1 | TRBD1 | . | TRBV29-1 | CSVGGTGNTEAFF | TGCAGCGTTGGGGGGACAGGGAACACTGAAGCTTTCTTT
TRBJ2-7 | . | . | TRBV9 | CASSVGAGDEQYF | TGTGCCAGCAGCGTAGGAGCAGGGGACGAGCAGTACTTC
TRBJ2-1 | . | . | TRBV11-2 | CASSLELLDEQFF | TGTGCCAGCAGCTTAGAACTCCTCGATGAGCAGTTCTTC
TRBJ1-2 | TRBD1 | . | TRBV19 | CASSIGQGSGYGYTF | TGTGCCAGTAGTATCGGACAGGGTTCAGGCTATGGCTACACCTTC
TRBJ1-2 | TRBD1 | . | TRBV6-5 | CASSADRGYGYTF | TGTGCCAGCAGTGCGGACAGGGGCTATGGCTACACCTTC
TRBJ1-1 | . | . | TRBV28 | CASNPSVGNTEAFF | TGTGCCAGCAATCCATCCGTCGGGAACACTGAAGCTTTCTTT
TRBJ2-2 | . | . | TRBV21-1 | CASNPLTSGPNTGELFF | TGTGCCAGCAACCCCTTGACTAGCGGGCCGAACACCGGGGAGCTGTTTTTT
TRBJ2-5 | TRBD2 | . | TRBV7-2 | CASSQSGTQETQYF | TGTGCCAGCAGCCAAAGCGGGACCCAAGAGACCCAGTACTTC
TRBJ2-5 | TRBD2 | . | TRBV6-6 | CASSGGTSGEETQYF | TGTGCCAGCAGTGGCGGGACTAGCGGCGAAGAGACCCAGTACTTC
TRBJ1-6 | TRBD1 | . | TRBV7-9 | CASSTRDRGPYSPLHF | TGTGCCAGCAGCACCAGGGACAGGGGCCCCTATTCACCCCTCCACTTT
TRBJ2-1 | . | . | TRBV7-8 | CASSLRRETPYNEQFF | TGTGCCAGCAGCTTACGGAGGGAAACTCCCTACAATGAGCAGTTCTTC
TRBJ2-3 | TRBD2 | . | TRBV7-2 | CASRIQPTSGRDTQYF | TGTGCCAGCAGGATACAGCCTACTAGCGGGAGGGATACGCAGTATTTT
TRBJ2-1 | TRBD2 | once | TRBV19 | CASSHPRTSGSNEQFF | TGTGCCAGTAGCCACCCCCGGACTAGCGGGAGCAATGAGCAGTTCTTC
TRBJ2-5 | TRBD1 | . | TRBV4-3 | CASSQGTGAVETQYF | TGCGCCAGCAGCCAAGGGACAGGGGCGGTGGAGACCCAGTACTTC
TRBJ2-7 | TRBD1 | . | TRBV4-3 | CASSQDTRTGVYEQSF | TGCGCCAGCAGCCAGGACACTCGGACAGGGGTATACGAGCAGTCCTTC
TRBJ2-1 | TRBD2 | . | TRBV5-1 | CASSRGTSGRLWVNEQFF | TGCGCCAGCAGCCGGGGGACTAGCGGGAGATTGTGGGTCAATGAGCAGTTCTTC
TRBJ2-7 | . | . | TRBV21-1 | CASSARQSSYEQYF | TGTGCCAGCAGCGCCCGACAGAGCTCCTACGAGCAGTACTTC
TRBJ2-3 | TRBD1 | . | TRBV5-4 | CASRGQQNTDTQYF | TGTGCCAGCAGGGGACAGCAGAACACAGATACGCAGTATTTT
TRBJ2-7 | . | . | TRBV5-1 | CASTSEPGSNYEQYF | TGCGCCAGCACCTCAGAGCCCGGGAGTAACTACGAGCAGTACTTC
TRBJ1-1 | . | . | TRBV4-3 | CASSQDEGVNTEAFF | TGCGCCAGCAGCCAAGATGAGGGGGTGAACACTGAAGCTTTCTTT
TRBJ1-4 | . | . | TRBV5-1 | CASSAIVSEKLFF | TGCGCCAGCAGCGCGATTGTGAGTGAAAAACTGTTTTTT